This T cell receptor beta chain came from a study of blood T cell repertoires in COVID-19. Study-wide context: T cells, B-cell-depleted T cells, or PBMCs provided the cDNA or gDNA that served as material.

In the original analysis: Amplified reference gene primers provided the basis for estimating nucleated cell counts. Profiled with immunoSEQ multiplex PCR; TCRdb holds only in-frame clones, not every one. D and trimming come from the DNA, and the V and J calls and clone size come from that table. The table includes a few hundred thousand clones, 70% to 90% detected once. CDR3 length: 16 residues. Trimming removed 0 bases at V and 5 bases at J, with 14 bases between. Germline V CDR1 and CDR2: LGHNA, YSLEER. The clonotype comes from a man aged 25 to 45 who had recovered from COVID-19. The rearrangement uses TRBV4-3 and TRBJ2-1, with a weak D call TRBD2 (5 bases). The sample consisted of PBMCs or T cells enriched from blood (not recorded which). The CDR3 DNA reads TGCGCCAGCAGCCAAGAAGTCCGGGCGGGTGACAATGAGCAGTTCTTC. It translates to CASSQEVRAGDNEQFF.